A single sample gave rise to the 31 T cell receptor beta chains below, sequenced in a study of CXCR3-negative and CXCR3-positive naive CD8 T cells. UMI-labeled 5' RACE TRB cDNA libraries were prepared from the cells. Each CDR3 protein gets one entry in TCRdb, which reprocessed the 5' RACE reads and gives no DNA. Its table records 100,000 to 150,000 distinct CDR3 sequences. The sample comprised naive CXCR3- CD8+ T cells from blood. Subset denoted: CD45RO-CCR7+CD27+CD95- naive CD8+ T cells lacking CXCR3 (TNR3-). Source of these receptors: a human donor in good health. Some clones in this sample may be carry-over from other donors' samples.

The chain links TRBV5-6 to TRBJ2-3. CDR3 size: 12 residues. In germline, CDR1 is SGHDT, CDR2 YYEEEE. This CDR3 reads CASSFYTDTQYF.

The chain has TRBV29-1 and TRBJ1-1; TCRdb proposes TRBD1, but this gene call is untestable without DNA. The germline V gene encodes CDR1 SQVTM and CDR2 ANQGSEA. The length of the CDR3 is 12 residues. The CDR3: CSVQRQDTEAFF. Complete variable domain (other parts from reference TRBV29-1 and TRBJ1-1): SAVISQKPSRDICQRGTSLTIQCQVDSQVTMMFWYRQQPGQSLTLIATANQGSEATYESGFVIDKFPISRPNLTFSTLTVSNMSPEDSSIYLCSVQRQDTEAFFGQGTRLTVV.

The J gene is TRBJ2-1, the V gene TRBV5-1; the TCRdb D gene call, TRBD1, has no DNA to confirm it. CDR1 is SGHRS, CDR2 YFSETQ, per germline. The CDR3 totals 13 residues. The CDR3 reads CASGPGRRNEQFF.

CDR3 region: CASSSPGTGLGEQYF. J is TRBJ2-7 and V is TRBV13; TCRdb picks TRBD1, but there is no DNA to check that call. Germline V lookup: CDR1 PRHDT, CDR2 FYEKMQ (reference sequence). CDR3 length equals 15 residues.

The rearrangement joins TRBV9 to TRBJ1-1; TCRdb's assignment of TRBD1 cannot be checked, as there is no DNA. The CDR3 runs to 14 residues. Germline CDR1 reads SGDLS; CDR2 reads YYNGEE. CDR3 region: CASSVGGGQTEAFF.

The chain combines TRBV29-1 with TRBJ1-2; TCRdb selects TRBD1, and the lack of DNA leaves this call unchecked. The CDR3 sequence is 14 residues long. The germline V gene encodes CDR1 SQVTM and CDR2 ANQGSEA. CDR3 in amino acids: CSAVKQGLRDGYTF.

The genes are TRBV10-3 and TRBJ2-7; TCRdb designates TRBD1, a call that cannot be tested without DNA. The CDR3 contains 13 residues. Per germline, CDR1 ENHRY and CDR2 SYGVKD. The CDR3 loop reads CAIRPGTGDEQYF.

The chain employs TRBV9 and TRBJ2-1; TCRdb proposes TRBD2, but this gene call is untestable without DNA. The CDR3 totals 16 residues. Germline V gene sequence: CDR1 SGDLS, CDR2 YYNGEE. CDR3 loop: CASSVGLAGGPGEQFF.

The CDR3: CASSLSPGNEQFF. J is TRBJ2-1 and V is TRBV7-9. This CDR3 has 13 residues. Per germline, CDR1 SEHNR and CDR2 FQNEAQ (reference sequence).

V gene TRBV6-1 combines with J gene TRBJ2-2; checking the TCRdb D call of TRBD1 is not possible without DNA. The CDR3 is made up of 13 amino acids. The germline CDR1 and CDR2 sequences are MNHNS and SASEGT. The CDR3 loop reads CASSFRGTGELFF.

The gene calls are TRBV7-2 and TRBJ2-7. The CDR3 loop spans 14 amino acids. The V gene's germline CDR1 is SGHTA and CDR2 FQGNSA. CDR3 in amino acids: CASSFFRLAYEQYF.

This CDR3 reads CASSRPARGYGYTF. V is TRBV7-2 and J is TRBJ1-2; TCRdb designates TRBD1, a call that cannot be tested without DNA. This CDR3 contains 14 residues. Germline values: CDR1 SGHTA, CDR2 FQGNSA.

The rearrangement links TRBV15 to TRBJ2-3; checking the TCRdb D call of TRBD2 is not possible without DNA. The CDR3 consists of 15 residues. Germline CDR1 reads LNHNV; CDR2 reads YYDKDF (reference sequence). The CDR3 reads CATSREGLPTDTQYF.

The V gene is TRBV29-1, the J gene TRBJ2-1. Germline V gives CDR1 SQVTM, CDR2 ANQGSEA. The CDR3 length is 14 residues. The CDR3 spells CSAEEGLGYNEQFF.

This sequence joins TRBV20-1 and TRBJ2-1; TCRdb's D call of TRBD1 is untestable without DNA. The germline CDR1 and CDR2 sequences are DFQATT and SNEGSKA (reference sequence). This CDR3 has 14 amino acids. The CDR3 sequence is CSAPVRGQGYEQFF.

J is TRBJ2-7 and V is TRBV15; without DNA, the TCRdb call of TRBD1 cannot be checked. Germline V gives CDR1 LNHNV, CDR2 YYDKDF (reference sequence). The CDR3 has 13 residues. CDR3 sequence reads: CATSGGRGYEQYF.

CDR3 protein: CASSSRLAGGENTGELFF. The chain has TRBV21-1 and TRBJ2-2; TCRdb calls TRBD2, which cannot be checked without DNA. TRBV21-1 is a pseudogene locus. There are 18 residues in the CDR3.

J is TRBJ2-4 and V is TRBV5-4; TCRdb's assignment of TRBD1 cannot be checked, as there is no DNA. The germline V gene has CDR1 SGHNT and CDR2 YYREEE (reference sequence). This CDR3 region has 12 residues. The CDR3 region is CASAGEENIQYF.

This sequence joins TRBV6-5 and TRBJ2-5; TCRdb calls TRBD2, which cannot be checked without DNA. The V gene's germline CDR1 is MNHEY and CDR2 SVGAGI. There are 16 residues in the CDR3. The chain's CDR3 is CASSHPSGRIEETQYF.

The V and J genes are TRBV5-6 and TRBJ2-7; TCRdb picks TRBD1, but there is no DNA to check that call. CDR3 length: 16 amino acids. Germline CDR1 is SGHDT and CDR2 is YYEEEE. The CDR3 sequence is CASSSTRDRVTPEQYF.

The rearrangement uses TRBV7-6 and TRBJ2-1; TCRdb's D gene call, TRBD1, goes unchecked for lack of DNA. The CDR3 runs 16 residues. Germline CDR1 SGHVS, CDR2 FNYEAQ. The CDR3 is CASSLGGGPTYNEQFF.

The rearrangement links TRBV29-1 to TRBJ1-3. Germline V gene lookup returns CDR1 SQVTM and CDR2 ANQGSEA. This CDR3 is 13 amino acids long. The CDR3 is CSVESDSGNTIYF.

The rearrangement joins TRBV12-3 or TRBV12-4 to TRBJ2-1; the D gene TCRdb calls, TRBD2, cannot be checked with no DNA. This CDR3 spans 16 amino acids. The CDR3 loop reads CASSLVGWGNYNEQFF.

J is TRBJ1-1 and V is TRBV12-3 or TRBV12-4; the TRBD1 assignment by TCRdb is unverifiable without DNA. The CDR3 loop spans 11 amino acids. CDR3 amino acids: CASSSTGAAFF.

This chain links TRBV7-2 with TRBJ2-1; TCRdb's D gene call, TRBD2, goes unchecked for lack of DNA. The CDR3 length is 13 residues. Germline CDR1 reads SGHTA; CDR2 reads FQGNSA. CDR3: CASSSGLDHEQFF.

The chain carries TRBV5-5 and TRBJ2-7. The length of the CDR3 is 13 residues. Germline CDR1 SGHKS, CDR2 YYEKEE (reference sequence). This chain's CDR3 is CASSLMWTHEQYF.

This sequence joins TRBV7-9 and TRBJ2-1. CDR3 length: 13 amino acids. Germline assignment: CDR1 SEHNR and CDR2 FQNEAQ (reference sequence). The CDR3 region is CASSYQHAGEQFF.

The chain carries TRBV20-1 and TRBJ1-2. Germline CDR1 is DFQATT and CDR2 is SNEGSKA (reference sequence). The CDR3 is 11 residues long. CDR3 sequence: CSARVLHGYTF.

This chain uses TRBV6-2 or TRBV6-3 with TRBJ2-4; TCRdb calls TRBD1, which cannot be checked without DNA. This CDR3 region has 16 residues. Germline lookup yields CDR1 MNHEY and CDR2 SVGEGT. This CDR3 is CASNGGQGATKNIQYF.

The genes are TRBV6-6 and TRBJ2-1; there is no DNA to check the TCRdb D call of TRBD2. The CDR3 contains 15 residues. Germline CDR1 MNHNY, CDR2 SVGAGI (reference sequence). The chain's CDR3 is CASGNSGGASNEQFF.

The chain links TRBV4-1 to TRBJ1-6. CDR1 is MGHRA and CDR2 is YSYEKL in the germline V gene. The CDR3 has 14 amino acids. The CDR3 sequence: CASSQIWVWSPLHF.